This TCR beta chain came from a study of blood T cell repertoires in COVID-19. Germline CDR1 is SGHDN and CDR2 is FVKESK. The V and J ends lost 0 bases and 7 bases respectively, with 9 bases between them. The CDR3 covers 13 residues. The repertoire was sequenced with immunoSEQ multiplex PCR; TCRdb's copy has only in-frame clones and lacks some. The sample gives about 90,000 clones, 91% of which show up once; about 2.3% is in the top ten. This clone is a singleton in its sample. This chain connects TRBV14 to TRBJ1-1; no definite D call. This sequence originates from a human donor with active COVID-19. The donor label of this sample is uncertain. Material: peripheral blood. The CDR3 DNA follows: TGTGCCAGCAGCCAAGAGGCCGGGAGTGAAGCTTTCTTT. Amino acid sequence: CASSQEAGSEAFF. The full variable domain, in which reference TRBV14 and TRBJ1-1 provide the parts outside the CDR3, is EAGVTQFPSHSVIEKGQTVTLRCDPISGHDNLYWYRRVMGKEIKFLLHFVKESKQDESGMPNNRFLAERTGGTYSTLKVQPAELEDSGVYFCASSQEAGSEAFFGQGTRLTVV.